These T cell receptor beta chains were read from a single sample in a study of identical twins. TCRdb reanalysed the 5' RACE reads using MiXCR and keeps one entry per CDR3 protein. The table lists 250,000 or so distinct CDR3 sequences, roughly an eighth of them singletons. These same records also appear under a second study, on yellow fever vaccine responses in identical twins.

The specimen was memory (CD45RO+) T cells sorted from blood. The receptors were gathered from a woman younger than 35 in good health. Both conserved end residues are part of each CDR3. The D gene is left open where the match is weak. The size of a clone is reported for some rows only, either as once, few or many, or as a class for expanded clones.

V,D,size,J,DNA,CDR3
TRBV19,NA,NA,TRBJ1-2,TGTGCCAGTAAATGGACCCTAGAGAACTATGGCTACACCTTC,CASKWTLENYGYTF
TRBV6-5,TRBD1,NA,TRBJ1-1,TGTGCCAGCAGTCACTCAGGGGGCGGCACTGAAGCTTTCTTT,CASSHSGGGTEAFF
TRBV11-2,NA,NA,TRBJ2-1,TGTGCCAGCAGCCGAAGGCGGGACTACAATGAGCAGTTCTTC,CASSRRRDYNEQFF
TRBV7-2,NA,NA,TRBJ1-5,TGTGCCAGCAGCGCCCCCAGTTATGAGCCAGATACGCAGCATTTT,CASSAPSYEPDTQHF
TRBV7-9,TRBD1,few,TRBJ2-3,TGTGCCAGCAGCTCGGGACAGGGACGGGCCTCAGATACGCAGTATTTT,CASSSGQGRASDTQYF
TRBV28,TRBD2,few,TRBJ2-7,TGTGCCAGCAGTTCCATAGCGGGGGCACGCGGCGAGCAGTACTTC,CASSSIAGARGEQYF
TRBV10-2,NA,few,TRBJ2-1,TGCGCCAGTAAGGGCCTAGCGAAGGTGGGGGGCTGGGGTGAGCAGTTCTTC,CASKGLAKVGGWGEQFF
TRBV5-5,NA,few,TRBJ1-1,TGTGCCAGCAGCTTGGAGAGTTGGACTGAAGCTTTCTTT,CASSLESWTEAFF
TRBV6-5,NA,NA,TRBJ1-1,TGTGCCAGCAGTTACTCATGGGGTGGCACTGAAGCTTTCTTT,CASSYSWGGTEAFF
TRBV7-8,TRBD2,few,TRBJ2-2,TGTGCCAGCAGCTTATCGGGACTAGCGGGGGCGTGGACCGGGGAGCTGTTTTTT,CASSLSGLAGAWTGELFF
TRBV4-2,TRBD2,NA,TRBJ2-2,TGTGCCAGCAGCCAAGGCGCGGGAGGACGCCCCTTCGGGGAGCTGTTTTTT,CASSQGAGGRPFGELFF
TRBV15,TRBD1,NA,TRBJ2-7,TGTGCCACCAGCAGAGAGGCCGGGACAGGGGGCTACGAGCAGTACTTC,CATSREAGTGGYEQYF
TRBV12-3/TRBV12-4,NA,NA,TRBJ1-2,TGTGCCAGCAGCCGAAGCGGGGGCAACTATGGCTACACCTTC,CASSRSGGNYGYTF
TRBV24-1,TRBD1,many,TRBJ1-2,TGTGCCACCAGTGATTACCGGGACAGTTCTTCGGAAGGCTACACCTTC,CATSDYRDSSSEGYTF
TRBV25-1,TRBD2,NA,TRBJ2-3,TGTGCCAGCAGTGATGGCGGGGGGTGGGGAGATACGCAGTATTTT,CASSDGGGWGDTQYF
TRBV5-1,NA,few,TRBJ2-7,TGCGCCAGCAGCTTGAACACAGGGAGCTCCTACGAGCAGTACTTC,CASSLNTGSSYEQYF
TRBV4-3,TRBD2,NA,TRBJ2-2,TGCGCCAGCAGCCAAGATGCGGGAGGGCCTACCGGGGAGCTGTTTTTT,CASSQDAGGPTGELFF
TRBV9,NA,few,TRBJ2-3,TGTGCCAGCAGCGTAGCGAGGGGCGGCAGCACAGATACGCAGTATTTT,CASSVARGGSTDTQYF
TRBV2,TRBD2,few,TRBJ2-2,TGTGCCAGCAGTGAAGCAAAGTCTAGCGGGAGTGGCGGGGAGCTGTTTTTT,CASSEAKSSGSGGELFF
TRBV12-3/TRBV12-4,NA,many,TRBJ1-1,TGTGCCAGCAGTTTGTCAGATAGGAACACTGAAGCTTTCTTT,CASSLSDRNTEAFF
TRBV30,NA,NA,TRBJ2-2,TGTGCCTGGAGTCGGAAGGGCGGGGAGCTGTTTTTT,CAWSRKGGELFF
TRBV25-1,TRBD1,NA,TRBJ2-1,TGTGCCAGCAGTGAGGGACAGGGGGTAATCTACAATGAGCAGTTCTTC,CASSEGQGVIYNEQFF
TRBV27,TRBD2,many,TRBJ2-7,TGTGCCAGCAGGTCAACTAGCGGGATAGTCTACGAGCAGTACTTC,CASRSTSGIVYEQYF
TRBV4-3,TRBD2,NA,TRBJ2-3,TGCGCCAGCAGCGTAGGGCGGGAGGCGACAGATACGCAGTATTTT,CASSVGREATDTQYF
TRBV12-3/TRBV12-4,TRBD1,many,TRBJ2-2,TGTGCCAGCAGCCCCTTCGGACAGGTTACCGGGGAGCTGTTTTTT,CASSPFGQVTGELFF
TRBV19,NA,few,TRBJ2-7,TGTGCCAGTAGTGCTCTACAGGGTGGCGAGCAGTACTTC,CASSALQGGEQYF
TRBV12-3/TRBV12-4,TRBD1,many,TRBJ1-4,TGTGCCAGCAGCAGGACAGGGGTCGGGGAAAAACTGTTTTTT,CASSRTGVGEKLFF
TRBV20-1,TRBD1,NA,TRBJ2-7,TGCAGTGCTACCGTCGGGACAGTGAGTTCCTACGAGCAGTACTTC,CSATVGTVSSYEQYF
TRBV20-1,NA,many,TRBJ1-2,TGCAGTGCTAGTGGGGTCGACTATGGCTACACCTTC,CSASGVDYGYTF
TRBV14,NA,NA,TRBJ2-1,TGTGCCAGCAGCCAACCGGCTGTGAGGTTTCAGTTCTTC,CASSQPAVRFQFF
TRBV30,TRBD1,NA,TRBJ2-6,TGTGCCTGGTCCCGGGACAGGACCCCGTTCGGGGCCAACGTCCTGACTTTC,CAWSRDRTPFGANVLTF
TRBV30,TRBD1,once,TRBJ1-6,TGTGCCTGGAGTGTACAGGGGCTCGGGTACCTTTTTAATTCACCCCTCCACTTT,CAWSVQGLGYLFNSPLHF
TRBV19,NA,few,TRBJ2-3,TGTGCCAGTAGTACTCAAACCTCTACAGATACGCAGTATTTT,CASSTQTSTDTQYF
TRBV6-1,TRBD1,NA,TRBJ2-2,TGTGCCAGCAGTCCACTCTTCAAAGGACAGGGGGCCGGGGAGCTGTTTTTT,CASSPLFKGQGAGELFF
TRBV7-8,NA,many,TRBJ2-5,TGTGCCAGCAGCTTATTAGTTTTAGAGACCCAGTACTTC,CASSLLVLETQYF
TRBV6-2/TRBV6-3,NA,few,TRBJ2-1,TGTGCCAGCATCGAGGACCCGTCTTGGGAGCAGTTCTTC,CASIEDPSWEQFF
TRBV11-2,TRBD2,NA,TRBJ2-5,TGTGCCAGCAGTACCGGGGCTAGCGGGGGGGCCCTCCAAGAGACCCAGTACTTC,CASSTGASGGALQETQYF
TRBV16,TRBD1,few,TRBJ1-4,TGTGCCAGCAGCCCTTGGGGGACAGATGAAAAACTGTTTTTT,CASSPWGTDEKLFF
TRBV12-3/TRBV12-4,TRBD2,NA,TRBJ2-2,TGTGCCAGCAAGCCACTAGCGGGGCTCACCGGGGAGCTGTTTTTT,CASKPLAGLTGELFF
TRBV15,NA,few,TRBJ2-4,TGTGCCACCAGCGGTCCCTTCATAGCCAAAAACATTCAGTACTTC,CATSGPFIAKNIQYF
TRBV15,NA,few,TRBJ1-1,TGTGCCACCAGCGATACAGAGAACACTGAAGCTTTCTTT,CATSDTENTEAFF
TRBV5-1,NA,many,TRBJ1-6,TGCGCCAGCAGCTCAAGTACCCTGGGGGTTACAGGTTCACCCCTCCACTTT,CASSSSTLGVTGSPLHF
TRBV2,NA,NA,TRBJ1-1,TGTGCCAGCAGTGAAGCAACCCCCGGGGCTTTCTTT,CASSEATPGAFF
TRBV2,NA,NA,TRBJ2-7,TGTGCCAGTAAAGTTACAGGGCAAAGCTACGAGCAGTACTTC,CASKVTGQSYEQYF
TRBV5-1,TRBD2,few,TRBJ2-7,TGCGCCAGATCCAGGGAGGGGCAGTACTTC,CARSREGQYF
TRBV25-1,TRBD1,few,TRBJ1-5,TGTGCCAGACCGGACAGGGGGCGAGAGCTAAGCAATCAGCCCCAGCATTTT,CARPDRGRELSNQPQHF